This T cell receptor (beta chain) was recorded in a study of cytomegalovirus exposure and HLA in healthy donors. Notes on the study in general: The majority of CMV-associated TCR beta chains were reported as apparently HLA-restricted in a later analysis.

Germline V gene sequence: CDR1 MDHEN, CDR2 SYDVKM. CDR3 length equals 17 residues. Trimming at V came to 8 bases and at J to 1 base, leaving 9 bases not matched to a gene. Worth noting for this clone: Antigen specificity is unknown.

The PCR made use of 60 Vbeta and 13 Jbeta primers. Some clones are missing from TCRdb's copy, which holds only in-frame ones; the method was immunoSEQ multiplex PCR. Here the sample spans over 150,000 clones, approximately 80% being singletons. Sample: PBMCs. This TCR was sampled from a woman in her fifties or sixties in good health and CMV-seronegative. The genes are TRBV28 and TRBJ1-5; 12 nucleotides match TRBD1. The CDR3 region has the DNA TGTGCCAGCTGGGGGACAGGGGGCGCGTTGAGCAATCAGCCCCAGCATTTT. The encoded protein is CASWGTGGALSNQPQHF.